This T cell receptor (beta chain) was identified in a study of OX40 agonist ivuxolimab in advanced cancers. The CDR3 runs 14 residues. The J segment lost 5 bases and the V segment lost 7 bases, leaving 11 bases of the junction unmatched. The germline V gene has CDR1 SQVTM and CDR2 ANQGSEA. Using immunoSEQ multiplex PCR, the repertoire was profiled, and TCRdb retains in-frame clones only, with some absent. The repertoire includes 35,000 to 40,000 clones, roughly 91% of them detected once, and about 13% sits in the top ten. The receptor was isolated from an adult with an advanced solid tumor such as melanoma, head and neck, liver or kidney cancer. The V and J genes are TRBV29-1 and TRBJ1-1; 9 bases match TRBD1. Sample: CD4+ or CD8+ T cells sorted from blood, taken in a trial of the OX40 agonist ivuxolimab. The CDR3 loop reads CSADSQGAQTEAFF. The CDR3 region has the DNA TGCAGCGCAGACTCACAGGGGGCGCAGACTGAAGCTTTCTTT.